Listed below are T cell receptor beta chains from one sample, sequenced in a study of cytomegalovirus exposure and HLA in healthy donors. The data were produced by immunoSEQ multiplex PCR, yet TCRdb's version contains in-frame clones alone and is incomplete. The table lists approximately 110,000 clones, about two thirds of them singletons. Sequenced input: PBMCs. These receptors were obtained from a woman aged 35 to 49 in good health and CMV-seropositive. Both conserved end residues are part of each CDR3. D genes are given only for firm matches. Size tells how often a clone was seen (once, few, many) or the class of an expanded clone, and some rows leave it out.

V	J	size	D	DNA	CDR3
TRBV7-9	TRBJ2-7	NA	NA	TGTGCCAGCAGCCTATCTTCAGGGTGGCTTCAGTACGAGCAGTACTTC	CASSLSSGWLQYEQYF
TRBV6-5	TRBJ1-3	once	NA	TGTGCCAGCAGTTTGACAGTTTCTGGAAACACCATATATTTT	CASSLTVSGNTIYF
TRBV9	TRBJ2-1	NA	TRBD1	TGTGCCAGCAGCGACCAGGGGGAATCCTACAATGAGCAGTTCTTC	CASSDQGESYNEQFF
TRBV29-1	TRBJ2-3	NA	NA	TGCAGCGTTGAGGGAGGGGGGGCTGGCACAGATACGCAGTATTTT	CSVEGGGAGTDTQYF
TRBV29-1	TRBJ1-4	NA	NA	TGCAGCGTTGCCCCCCGAGGGCTCGGCAATGAAAAACTGTTTTTT	CSVAPRGLGNEKLFF
TRBV11-2	TRBJ1-5	NA	NA	TGTGCCAGCAGCCGAGACGGGTACAATCAGCCCCAGCATTTT	CASSRDGYNQPQHF
TRBV21-1	TRBJ1-2	few	NA	TGTGCCAGCAGGAATTACCGGTGGGGAGGTAACTATGGCTACACCTTC	CASRNYRWGGNYGYTF
TRBV7-8	TRBJ1-5	NA	TRBD1	TGTGCCAGCAGTTTCCTCCCTCTTGACAGGGGGCTTGATCAGCCCCAGCATTTT	CASSFLPLDRGLDQPQHF
TRBV4-3	TRBJ2-3	NA	NA	TGCGCCAGCAGCCAAGCTACTAGCACAGATACGCAGTATTTT	CASSQATSTDTQYF
TRBV7-6	TRBJ2-2	NA	TRBD1	TGTGCCAGCAGCCCACGGGACAGCTCAACCGGGGAGCTGTTTTTT	CASSPRDSSTGELFF
TRBV5-1	TRBJ1-5	NA	TRBD1	TGCGCCAGCAGCTTAGGGGGCGGAGGTCAGCCCCAGCATTTT	CASSLGGGGQPQHF
TRBV5-1	TRBJ1-1	NA	TRBD1	TGCGCCAGCAGCTCTGGACAGGTAAACACTGAAGCTTTCTTT	CASSSGQVNTEAFF
TRBV7-2	TRBJ1-2	NA	TRBD1	TGTGCCAGCAGCTCCAGGGGGCGCGACTATGGCTACACCTTC	CASSSRGRDYGYTF
TRBV5-1	TRBJ1-1	NA	NA	TGCGCCAGCAGCTTGGGAGGCAGGAACACTGAAGCTTTCTTT	CASSLGGRNTEAFF
TRBV6-5	TRBJ1-1	NA	NA	TGTGCCAGCAGTTACTCGGGAGTGATGAACACTGAAGCTTTCTTT	CASSYSGVMNTEAFF
TRBV9	TRBJ2-7	NA	TRBD1	TGTGCCAGCAGCGTGGGGACAGGGGTTACCTACGGGCAGTACTTC	CASSVGTGVTYGQYF
TRBV7-3	TRBJ1-1	few	TRBD1	TGTGCCAGCAGCTTATCAGGGGGTACTGAAGCTTTCTTT	CASSLSGGTEAFF
TRBV6-5	TRBJ2-1	few	NA	TGTGCCAGCAGCCGCGGGACTCAATACGGGAATGAGCAGTTCTTC	CASSRGTQYGNEQFF
TRBV6-5	TRBJ1-2	NA	TRBD1	TGTGCCAGCAGAACCAACAGGGGTAACTATGGCTACACCTTC	CASRTNRGNYGYTF
TRBV6-6	TRBJ1-1	NA	NA	TGTGCCAGCAGTTACTCGGAGACCGCTTTCTTT	CASSYSETAFF
TRBV6-5	TRBJ2-5	NA	NA	TGTGCCAGCAGGCGAAGGGCAGGAGGGTGGGAGACCCAGTACTTC	CASRRRAGGWETQYF
TRBV7-2	TRBJ2-2	NA	TRBD1	TGTGCCAGCAGCCCCGGACAGGCGGGCACCGGGGAGCTGTTTTTT	CASSPGQAGTGELFF
TRBV5-1	TRBJ2-5	NA	NA	TGCGCCAGCAGCTTCTCGGGGGGCTGGCAAGAGACCCAGTACTTC	CASSFSGGWQETQYF
TRBV7-9	TRBJ1-1	NA	NA	TGTGCCAGCAGCTACAGGGAGAACACTGAAGCTTTCTTT	CASSYRENTEAFF
TRBV7-2	TRBJ2-2	NA	TRBD2	TGTGCCAGCAGCTTAGTAGCGGGGGTTAGCACCGGGGAGCTGTTTTTT	CASSLVAGVSTGELFF
TRBV7-9	TRBJ1-2	NA	NA	TGTGCCAGCAGCCAACGGGGGGGGTGGGCCTATGGCTACACCTTC	CASSQRGGWAYGYTF
TRBV29-1	TRBJ1-2	NA	TRBD1	TGCAGCGTTGAAGATCAGGGGGGCCTCTATGGCTACACCTTC	CSVEDQGGLYGYTF
TRBV6-6	TRBJ1-1	few	TRBD1	TGTGCCAGCAGCACTAGACAGGGGGCTTATCCTGAAGCTTTCTTT	CASSTRQGAYPEAFF
TRBV6-5	TRBJ1-1	NA	NA	TGTGCCAGCACTGGACAGCCGACGGGTGAAGCTTTCTTT	CASTGQPTGEAFF
TRBV29-1	TRBJ1-5	NA	NA	TGCAGCGTCCGCGCCGGACTAGCGGGGATGGGCACAGATACGCAGCATTTT	CSVRAGLAGMGTDTQHF
TRBV7-9	TRBJ1-4	NA	TRBD1	TGTGCCAGCAGCTTTCAGGGGGCGCTGGATGAAAAACTGTTTTTT	CASSFQGALDEKLFF